One T cell receptor beta chain is described in this entry. Its antigen is as yet unknown. This record comes from a study of T-cell memory formation after mild COVID-19. Study conclusions and caveats: CD4+ clones that contracted lay mainly in CM and EM; CD8+ ones lay in EMRA.

UMIs and sample barcodes were carried by the TCR alpha and TCR beta cDNA libraries that 5'RACE produced using constant-segment primers. MiXCR, run by TCRdb on the 5' RACE reads, gives a single entry per CDR3 protein. The sample lists 150,000 to 200,000 distinct CDR3 sequences; around a tenth were seen once. The CDR3 is 15 amino acids. V lost 6 bases, J lost 7 bases, and 8 bases stayed unmatched. CDR1 is LNHDA, CDR2 SQIVND, per germline (reference sequence). The origin of this receptor is a man between 18 and 35 years old who had mild COVID-19 (a few samples of this study predate the infection). Cell type and time point are not known. Sequenced material: PBMCs or a T cell subset sorted from them (not recorded which). J is TRBJ1-5 and V is TRBV19, with TRBD1 matching 11 bases. This CDR3 reads CASRAGQGAGQPQHF. The CDR3 DNA is TGTGCCAGTAGGGCTGGACAGGGGGCTGGACAGCCCCAGCATTTT.